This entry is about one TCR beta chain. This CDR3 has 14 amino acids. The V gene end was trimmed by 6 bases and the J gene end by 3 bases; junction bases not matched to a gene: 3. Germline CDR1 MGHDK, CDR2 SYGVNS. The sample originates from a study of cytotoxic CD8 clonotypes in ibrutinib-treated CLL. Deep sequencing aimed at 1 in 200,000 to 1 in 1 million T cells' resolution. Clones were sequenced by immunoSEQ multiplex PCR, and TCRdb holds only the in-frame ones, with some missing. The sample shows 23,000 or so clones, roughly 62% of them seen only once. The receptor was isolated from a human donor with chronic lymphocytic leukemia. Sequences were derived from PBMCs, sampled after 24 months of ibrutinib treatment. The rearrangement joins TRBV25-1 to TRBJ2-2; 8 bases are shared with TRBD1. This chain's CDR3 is CASRQDRDTGELFF. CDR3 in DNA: TGTGCCAGCAGACAGGACAGGGACACCGGGGAGCTGTTTTTT.